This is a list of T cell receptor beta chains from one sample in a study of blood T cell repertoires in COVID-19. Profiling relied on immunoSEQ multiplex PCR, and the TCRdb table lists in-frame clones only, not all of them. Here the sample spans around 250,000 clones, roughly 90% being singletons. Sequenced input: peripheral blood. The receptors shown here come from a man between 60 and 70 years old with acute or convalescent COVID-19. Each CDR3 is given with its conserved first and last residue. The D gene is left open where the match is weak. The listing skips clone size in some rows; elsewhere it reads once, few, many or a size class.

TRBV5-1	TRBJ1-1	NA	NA	TGCGCCAGCAGCCCGCGGGTCATGAACACTGAAGCTTTCTTT	CASSPRVMNTEAFF
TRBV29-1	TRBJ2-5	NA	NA	TGCAGCGTTGTGCGTCCGGTCAGGGTGGAAACCCAGTACTTC	CSVVRPVRVETQYF
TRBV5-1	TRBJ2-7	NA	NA	TGCGCCAGCAGCTTGGGGGCTAGCGAGACCTACGAGCAGTACTTC	CASSLGASETYEQYF
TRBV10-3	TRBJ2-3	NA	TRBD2	TGTGCCATCAGTGCGGGACTAGCGGGAGCGGACACAGATACGCAGTATTTT	CAISAGLAGADTDTQYF
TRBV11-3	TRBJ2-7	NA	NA	TGTGCCAGCAGCTTAGATCAAACGGCTAGCCAAGGGTACGAGCAGTACTTC	CASSLDQTASQGYEQYF
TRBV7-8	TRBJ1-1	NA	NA	TGTGCCAGCAGCTTAGGCGGTCAGACTGAAGCTTTCTTT	CASSLGGQTEAFF
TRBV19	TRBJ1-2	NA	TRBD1	TGTGCCAGTAGTTCTACCAGGGACAGCTATGGCTACACCTTC	CASSSTRDSYGYTF
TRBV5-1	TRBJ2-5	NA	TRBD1	TGCGCCAGCAGCTTGGATCGGGGTACAACAGGGGGCGCAGAGACCCAGTACTTC	CASSLDRGTTGGAETQYF
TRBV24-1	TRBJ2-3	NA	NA	TGTGCCACCAGTGACCTTAGTTCCACAGATACGCAGTATTTT	CATSDLSSTDTQYF
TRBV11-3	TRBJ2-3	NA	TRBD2	TGTGCCAGCAGCCCCTTCCGGACTAGCGGGAGGTGGTCGAAAACAGATACGCAGTATTTT	CASSPFRTSGRWSKTDTQYF
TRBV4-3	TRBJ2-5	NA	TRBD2	TGCGCCAGCAGCCAAGCCTCGGGACTAGCAGAGACCCAGTACTTC	CASSQASGLAETQYF
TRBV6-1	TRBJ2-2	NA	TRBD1	TGTGCCAGCAGTGCTAACGGGGACAGGGGACGCGGGGAGCTGTTTTTT	CASSANGDRGRGELFF
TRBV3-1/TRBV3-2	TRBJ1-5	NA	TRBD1	TGTGCCAGCAGCCAAGGCCCAGGGGGCTTTCAGCCCCAGCATTTT	CASSQGPGGFQPQHF
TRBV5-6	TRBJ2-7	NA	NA	TGTGCCAGCAGGCCCATGACAGGAGAGGATAGCGAGCAGTACTTC	CASRPMTGEDSEQYF
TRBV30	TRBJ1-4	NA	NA	TGTGCCTGGAGTGCCTCGAGGGGGGGAGATGAAAAACTGTTTTTT	CAWSASRGGDEKLFF
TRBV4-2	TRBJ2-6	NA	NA	TGTGCCAGCAGCCAAGATGCACCCTCCACCACAGGCCCCGGGGCCAACGTCCTGACTTTC	CASSQDAPSTTGPGANVLTF
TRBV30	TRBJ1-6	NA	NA	TGTGCCTGGAGCTCGACAGGCGCAAATTCACCCCTCCACTTT	CAWSSTGANSPLHF
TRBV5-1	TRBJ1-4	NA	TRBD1	TGCGCCAGCAGCCCTCGACAGGGTATGAGTGAAAAACTGTTTTTT	CASSPRQGMSEKLFF
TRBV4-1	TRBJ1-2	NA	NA	TGCGCCAGCAGCCAAGATGGACAGCCCCCCTATTATGGCTACACCTTC	CASSQDGQPPYYGYTF
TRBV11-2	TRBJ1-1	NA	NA	TGTGCCAGCAGCTTAGGGCGGTACACTGAAGCTTTCTTT	CASSLGRYTEAFF
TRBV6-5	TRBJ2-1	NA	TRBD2	TGTGCCAGCAGTTACTCGCGGGAGCTCTCCTACAATGAGCAGTTCTTC	CASSYSRELSYNEQFF
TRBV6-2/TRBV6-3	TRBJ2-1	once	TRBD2	TGTGCCAGCAGTTTCCCCAGGGTGGTTAGCGGGTTTAGCTCCTACAATGAGCAGTTCTTC	CASSFPRVVSGFSSYNEQFF
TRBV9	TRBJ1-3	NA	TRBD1	TGTGCCAGCAGCTTCGGACAGGCGAGCTCTGGAAACACCATATATTTT	CASSFGQASSGNTIYF
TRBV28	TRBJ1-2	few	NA	TGTGCCAGCACCAAGCGGGGGGGTTACGGCTACACCTTC	CASTKRGGYGYTF
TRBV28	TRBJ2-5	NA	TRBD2	TGTGCCAGCATCCCGGGACTAGCGGATCAAGAGACCCAGTACTTC	CASIPGLADQETQYF
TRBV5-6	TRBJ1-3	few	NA	TGTGCCAGCAGCTCTCCCGTCTCTGGAAACACCATATATTTT	CASSSPVSGNTIYF
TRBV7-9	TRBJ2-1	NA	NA	TGTGCCGGCAGCGAAGGGGCAGCCTACAATGAGCAGTTCTTC	CAGSEGAAYNEQFF
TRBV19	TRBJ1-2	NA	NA	TGTGCCAGTAGTATAGCGGCATTGAGAAACAGGGCCACAGGTGGCTACACCTTC	CASSIAALRNRATGGYTF
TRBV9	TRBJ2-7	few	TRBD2	TGTGCCAGCAGCAATACACTAGGACTAGCGGGAGGGCCTTACGAGCAGTACTTC	CASSNTLGLAGGPYEQYF
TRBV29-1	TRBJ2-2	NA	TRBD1	TGCAGCGGGGGACAGGGCCGCACCGGGGAGCTGTTTTTT	CSGGQGRTGELFF
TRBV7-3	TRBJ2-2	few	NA	TGTGCCAGCAGCTTGGGTACTGAAGGGGTTTACACCGGGGAGCTGTTTTTT	CASSLGTEGVYTGELFF
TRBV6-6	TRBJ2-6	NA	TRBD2	TGTGCCAGCAGTCCCGCGGGGGGCTATAGTGGGGCCAACGTCCTGACTTTC	CASSPAGGYSGANVLTF
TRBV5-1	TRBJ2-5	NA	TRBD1	TGCGCCAGCAGCGGTACGGGACAGCCCCAAGAGACCCAGTACTTC	CASSGTGQPQETQYF
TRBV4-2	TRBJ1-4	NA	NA	TGTGCCAGCAGCCCCCCCGGGGGTAATGAAAAACTGTTTTTT	CASSPPGGNEKLFF
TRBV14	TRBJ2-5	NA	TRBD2	TGTGCCAGCAGTCGACTAGCGGGAGACCGAGAGACCCAGTACTTC	CASSRLAGDRETQYF
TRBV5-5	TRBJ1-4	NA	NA	TGTGCCAGCAGCTTCACCCGGGAAAAACTGTTTTTT	CASSFTREKLFF
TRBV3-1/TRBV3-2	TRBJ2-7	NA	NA	TGTGCCAGCAGCCAAGTTTTGGGGGGTCTCTACGAGCAGTACTTC	CASSQVLGGLYEQYF
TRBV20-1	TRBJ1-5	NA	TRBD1	TGCAGTGCTAGTCAAGGGGGCGATCAGCCCCAGCATTTT	CSASQGGDQPQHF
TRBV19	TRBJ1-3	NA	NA	TGTGCCAGTAGCCGTTCTGGAAACACCATATATTTT	CASSRSGNTIYF
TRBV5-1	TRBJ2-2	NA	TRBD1	TGCGCCAGCAGCTTGGCCGGACAGGGCACCGGGGAGCTGTTTTTT	CASSLAGQGTGELFF
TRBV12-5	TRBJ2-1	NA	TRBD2	TGTGCTAGTGGTTTGGTAACGACTACTAGCGGGAACCACAATGAGCAGTTCTTC	CASGLVTTTSGNHNEQFF
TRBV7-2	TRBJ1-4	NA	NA	TGTGCCAGCAGCCTCTCCGGGACAACTAATGAAAAACTGTTTTTT	CASSLSGTTNEKLFF
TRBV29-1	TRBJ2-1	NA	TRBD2	TGCAGCGTTTTGGGACTAGCGTACAATGAGCAGTTCTTC	CSVLGLAYNEQFF
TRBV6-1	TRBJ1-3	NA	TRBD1	TGTGCCAGCAAACCCGGGACAGGGAGAGGAAACACCATATATTTT	CASKPGTGRGNTIYF
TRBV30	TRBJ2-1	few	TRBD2	TGTGCCTGGAGTGTAGTGGGGCGCGGACTAGCGGGAACCATCTCCTACAATGAGCAGTTCTTC	CAWSVVGRGLAGTISYNEQFF
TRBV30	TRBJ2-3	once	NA	TGTGCCTGGAGTCTCTGGACAGCAAGTACAGATACGCAGTATTTT	CAWSLWTASTDTQYF
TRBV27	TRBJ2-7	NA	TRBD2	TGTGCCAGCAGTCAGGGACTAGCGGGAGGCTTGAGCGAGCAGTACTTC	CASSQGLAGGLSEQYF
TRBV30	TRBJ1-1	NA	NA	TGTGCCTGGAGTGGGTCAGCTGAAGCTTTCTTT	CAWSGSAEAFF
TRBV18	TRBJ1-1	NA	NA	TGTGCCAGCTCCCTTGGACGGGAGAACACTGAAGCTTTCTTT	CASSLGRENTEAFF
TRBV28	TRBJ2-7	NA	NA	TGTGCCAGCACTTTGTCGGAGCGGTACGAGCAGTACTTC	CASTLSERYEQYF
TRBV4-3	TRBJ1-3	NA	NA	TGCGCCAGCAGCCAGAACCCTCAGGGTTTCTCTGGAAACACCATATATTTT	CASSQNPQGFSGNTIYF
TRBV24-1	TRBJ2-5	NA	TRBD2	TGTGCCACCAGTGATACCCGACTAGCGGGTAAAGAGACCCAGTACTTC	CATSDTRLAGKETQYF
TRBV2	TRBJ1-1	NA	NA	TGTGCCAGCAGCCAACAATTCATGAACACTGAAGCTTTCTTT	CASSQQFMNTEAFF